This T cell receptor (beta chain) was found in a study of T cells after yellow fever vaccination. Study-wide results and limits: Abundant clonotypes from the bulk population could get into FACS-sorted repertoires as contaminants.

The V end was cut by 11 bases, the J end by 8 bases, with 15 bases between. This CDR3 region has 12 residues. Germline loops: CDR1 SNHLY, CDR2 FYNNEI. A 5'RACE template-switching step, the method used to make TCR cDNA, added a universal primer site and UMIs. TCRdb ran MiXCR on the 5' RACE reads and lists one entry per CDR3 protein. The data contain about 500,000 distinct CDR3 sequences, about 17% of them seen just once; the ten biggest clones take up roughly a sixth. Remarks on this clonotype: The antigen remains undetermined.

This receptor was obtained from a man between 18 and 29 years old who received the YFV17D yellow fever vaccine. V usage is TRBV2 and J usage is TRBJ1-4, with D hard to call. This specimen consisted of PBMCs, obtained 5 to 6 days after the first yellow fever vaccination. The CDR3 reads CAAGRDREKLFF. The DNA of the CDR3 is TGTGCCGCCGGAAGGGATAGGGAAAAACTGTTTTTT.